This note documents a single T cell receptor beta chain sequence. There is no known antigen for this receptor. Base quality data are lacking; no much larger clone is found one base away. CDR1 and CDR2 are drawn from the germline V gene: LGHNT, FRNRAP. CDR3 length: 11 amino acids, cysteine to phenylalanine. Kept here is only the CDR3 DNA, which spans 33 bases and is read in frame from base 1. The germline ends are 7 bases apart after V is trimmed by 6 bases and J by 5 bases. The data stem from a study of cytomegalovirus exposure and HLA in healthy donors (dated by TCRdb to the late 2010s). Study-wide context: In an earlier analysis of 550 to 750 of the donors, around 300 Gb of sequence data and 117 million unique TCR beta sequences from 180 million or so T cells were reported. High-throughput TCR immunosequencing, statistical association of individual TCRs with disease status, and machine learning were combined to predict cytomegalovirus infection status. A later analysis re-examined previously published TCR beta repertoires from hundreds of donors and added high-resolution HLA genotyping to investigate patterns of TCR occurrence. HLA typing included class I and class II loci at four-digit resolution. In a later genetic analysis, genome-wide SNP genotypes for about three fifths of the roughly 670 donors were used, and that subset was treated as a discovery cohort. The number of typed donors differed by locus: about 629-630 for A, B, C, DRB1 and DQB1; approximately 520 for DQA1; about 600 for DPA1; and about 470 for DPB1. Among approximately 370 genotyped donors of the cohort, an average of around 250,000 unique TCR beta nucleotide sequences was sequenced per donor, of which 15% to 20% were non-productive. Every repertoire in the discovery cohort had been generated on one and the same sequencing platform. In an earlier analysis of 587 of the donors, high-throughput TCR beta sequencing was used to judge whether each TCR beta V gene segment behaved as functional or pseudogenic. The later analysis used no new phenotypic data to find candidate immune exposures, relying instead on TCR beta sequences and their occurrence across donors. The genetic ancestry cluster associated with self-reported Caucasian donors included about four fifths of the approximately 410 genotyped donors. Besides the first cohort of roughly 640 subjects, a separate validation cohort made up of 120 different subjects was used. About 330 gigabases of sequencing data and approximately 91 million unique TCR sequences made up an early release that covered some 640 HLA-typed donors. Because of strong linkage in the cohort, 5 or 6 DR-DQ haplotypes were treated as single units for association and clustering. Donor age, sex, ethnicity and CMV serostatus were compiled together with the repertoire data. The study was designed to test whether signatures of past pathogen exposure could be identified by cataloging public T cell receptors. The study profiled the T cell repertoires of 500 to 800 subjects by immunosequencing and related them to cytomegalovirus serostatus.

The cohort was made up of approximately 670 healthy bone marrow donors. Cohort members were all nominally healthy when sampled, although unrecorded immune exposures were likely present. The donor tested CMV seronegative, placing the donor among the 350 to 400 seronegative members of the cohort. Each donor provided a peripheral blood sample, and peripheral blood mononuclear cells were used for TCR beta sequencing. The Qiagen DNeasy Blood Extraction Kit was used to extract genomic DNA from the blood cell samples. Broader findings and caveats from the paper: In vitro tests confirmed that a few of the cytomegalovirus-associated TCR beta chains recognize cytomegalovirus antigens. Roughly uniform sequencing depth across donors was assumed in presence/absence analyses, although this assumption may not hold. In a later analysis, TCR association rates were found to vary across HLA loci, with the most associated TCRs seen for DRB1 alleles and the fewest for HLA-C alleles. Specific HLA alleles were associated with over 15,000 TCR beta sequences at a false discovery rate of 0.05 in a later analysis. In a later analysis, most CMV-associated TCR beta chains were found to appear HLA-restricted, with HLA associations seemingly driven largely by CMV exposure. An earlier analysis of some 590 of the donors showed that most TCR beta V segments appeared in productive rearrangements either about 87% or about 30% of the time, which broadly matched IMGT annotations. According to a later genetic analysis, donors in an Asian-associated ancestry cluster had fewer N-insertions in productive TCRs than the roughly 670-donor mean. According to the authors, the approach could potentially be generalized to other disease states and immunological phenotypes. Assigning TCR associations to individual alleles was difficult when HLA alleles, especially DR and DQ, strongly co-occurred. Some IMGT-functional V segments, including TRBV6-2 and TRBV6-3, could not be told apart with the 87-base-pair reads, so those segments were excluded. Linkage disequilibrium might explain the correlated functional status among segregating V segments, but an unknown experimental factor could not be excluded. This cohort had only TCR beta chains sequenced, and the lack of alpha or paired-chain data limited which features could be detected. Because HLA typing was missing for some donors at each locus, association tests included only the typed subset. The classifier was reported to diagnose cytomegalovirus status with high specificity and sensitivity in both the original and validation cohorts. For the cohort, immune exposure information was limited to CMV serostatus. In a later analysis, several top co-occurrence clusters were reported to appear linked to parvovirus B19, influenza, CMV and Epstein-Barr virus. A further reported finding was that TCR beta sequences accurately predicted the HLA-A and HLA-B alleles for most subjects in the first cohort. While some public TCRs were present in many individuals, most TCR sequences turned up only very rarely across donors. The sequencing pipeline was judged likely to have produced a cluster of highly shared sequence variants as a technical artifact. In the study, 150 to 200 TCR beta chains were listed as associated with cytomegalovirus. In a later analysis, HLA-associated TCR beta chains showed more clonal expansion and lower generation probabilities than non-associated chains that were equally common. Because counts were too low, roughly 17 rarely observed V segments, including chromosome 9 orphons, were left out of the earlier analysis of a few hundred of the donors. A later genetic analysis associated a missense DCLRE1C variant with V-gene and J-gene trimming of TCR beta chains, and an independent cohort replicated the association.

The library was produced with the immunoSEQ multiplex PCR assay. For the multiplex PCR, a mixture combining 60 forward primers for TCR Vbeta segments and 13 reverse primers for TCR Jbeta segments was used. Amplification of the CDR3 region of rearranged TCR beta genes was performed with a multiplex PCR assay on genomic DNA. The amplified TCR beta libraries were sequenced on the Illumina HiSeq System as 87-base-pair reads. The authors' pipeline ran thus. In a later analysis, tens of millions of unique TCR beta chains were counted across the approximately 640 repertoires, and roughly 11 million of these chains were shared by at least two donors. Raw reads were error-corrected and collapsed into unique sequences by a nearest-neighbor algorithm in which closely related sequences were merged to remove PCR and sequencing errors. Alignment of CDR3 sequences to IMGT reference sequences was used to assign V, D and J gene segments. For a sequence to be retained, a match of at least six nucleotides was required to both a V gene segment and a J gene segment. Rearrangements were called productive when the CDR3 lacked stop codons and stayed in frame with V and J; all others were non-productive. Following IMGT convention, CDR3 was defined as the stretch from the second conserved V-encoded cysteine up to the conserved J-encoded phenylalanine. The earlier analysis of 500 to 600 of the donors excluded sequences that lacked an unambiguous match to a single V gene segment. In an earlier analysis of about 590 of the donors, a V segment was called functional when productive rearrangements were above 56.7%, and segregating when the standard deviation between donors exceeded 5%. To diagnose cytomegalovirus status from the catalog of TCR beta chain sequences, a statistical classification framework was built. In a later analysis, TCR nucleotide sequences were compared against IMGT/GENE-DB human TR gene sequences so that V and J genes could be assigned. In a later analysis, CDR3 sequences and most-parsimonious VDJ recombination scenarios were assigned using the TCRdist pipeline. In a later analysis, each TCR beta chain was defined by its CDR3 amino acid sequence together with its V-gene family, and reads without a unique V-gene family were excluded. A later analysis removed 500 to 650 highly shared, low-generation-probability nucleotide sequences to deal with suspected cross-contamination and a sequencing artifact. In a later analysis, a clonal expansion index for each public chain was calculated from normalized within-repertoire ranks of inferred template counts. In a later analysis, generation probabilities were computed using a VDJ recombination model fitted to out-of-frame rearrangements, and the results were checked against IGoR. In a later analysis, hypergeometric tests were used to score TCR-TCR, TCR-HLA and TCR-CMV co-occurrence, with a repertoire-size bias correction applied to TCR pairs. To estimate false discovery rates, a later analysis permuted the HLA or CMV assignments 20 times. In a later analysis, co-occurring TCRs were grouped using DBSCAN, and TCRdist sequence similarity was added for clustering within HLA-allele-positive subsets. Repertoires with fewer than 30,000 or more than 120,000 public chains were left out of co-occurrence clustering, as were five repertoires with anomalous nucleotide sharing. Here the immuneACCESS table is served through TCRdb, limited to in-frame sequences with V and J called. Missing clones are a known gap in these copies; in checked studies unresolved V genes cover under half, and the rest lacks a known reason. Clonal size and the V and J genes are those of that table, whereas D and trimming came from the DNA. This sample comprises some 150,000 clones, roughly 85% of them detected only once. The top ten clones comprise less than 2% of the sample.

The TCR sequence derives from a man aged 40-49 years in good health and CMV-seronegative. The chain is assembled from TRBV12-5 and TRBJ2-5; the D gene identity is not certain. Input material: PBMCs. CDR3 loop: CASGFAETQYF. The nucleotide sequence is TGTGCTAGTGGCTTTGCGGAGACCCAGTACTTC.